The 16 T cell receptor beta chains below all came from one sample that was sequenced in a study of vaccination and CD4 T cells after COVID-19. The Oncomine TCR Beta short-read assay generated sequence data from the DNA of cultured CD4+ T cells. TCRdb re-derived calls from the PCR reads in MiXCR, one entry per CDR3 protein. The sample contains about 4,600 distinct CDR3 sequences, 25% to 35% of which appear only once. Treatment here: roughly 10-day PBMC culture with coronavirus spike peptide pools or control peptides (ViraFEST assay). For these receptors, no antigen is known. What was sequenced was CD4+ T cells from blood, cultured in vitro. The origin of the receptors is a human donor who had recovered from COVID-19.

The V and J genes are TRBV7-2 and TRBJ1-2; the D gene is possibly TRBD1 (5 bases). V lost 0 bases, J lost 8 bases, and 10 bases lay in between. The V gene's germline CDR1 is SGHTA and CDR2 FQGNSA. The CDR3 spans 13 residues. CDR3 residues: CASSLAEGVGYTF. CDR3 coding DNA: TGTGCCAGCAGCTTAGCGGAAGGGGTGGGCTACACCTTC.

This clonotype appeared a few times. CDR3 bases: TGTGCCAGCAGATATACAGGGGGCGCGGGTGGCTACACCTTC. This codes for CASRYTGGAGGYTF. The rearrangement joins TRBV28 to TRBJ1-2, with 9 bases lining up with TRBD1. CDR1 is MDHEN, CDR2 SYDVKM, per germline. Trimming cost V 6 bases and J 7 bases; bases outside gene matches: 9. The CDR3 runs to 14 residues.

V and J are TRBV7-9 and TRBJ2-3; 8 bases map to TRBD1. The CDR3 has 16 amino acids. Germline CDR1 SEHNR, CDR2 FQNEAQ (reference sequence). The ends lost 5 bases at V and 4 bases at J; junction bases unmatched: 11. CDR3 nucleotides: TGTGCCAGCAGCGACCCCATCAGGGGGCGTGCAGATACGCAGTATTTT. This translates into CASSDPIRGRADTQYF.

This clonotype turned up a few times. This chain links TRBV2 with TRBJ1-1; TRBD1 is a possible D gene (5 bases). V was pared by 4 bases and J by 4 bases, with 10 bases between. CDR1 is SNHLY, CDR2 FYNNEI, per germline. CDR3 length: 13 amino acids. In nucleotides, the CDR3 is TGTGCCAGCAGTGCTGGGGCCCGCACTGAAGCTTTCTTT. Amino acid sequence: CASSAGARTEAFF.

The rearrangement links TRBV10-3 to TRBJ1-6; 10 nucleotides match TRBD1. The germline gives CDR1 ENHRY, CDR2 SYGVKD. Germline trimming cut 4 bases from V and 7 bases from J; bases unmatched to any gene: 4. This CDR3 comprises 15 residues. This CDR3 reads CAISGETGGNSPLHF. As DNA, the CDR3 is TGTGCCATCAGTGGGGAGACAGGGGGCAATTCACCCCTCCACTTT.

V usage is TRBV6-1 and J usage is TRBJ2-7, with a tentative D call TRBD1 (6 bases). The CDR3 extends over 14 amino acids. V lost 6 bases and J lost 0, with 12 bases in between. Germline loops: CDR1 MNHNS, CDR2 SASEGT. The CDR3 reads CASRRGLNSYEQYF. For the CDR3, the DNA is TGTGCCAGCAGAAGGGGGTTGAACTCCTACGAGCAGTACTTC.

With respect to this clonotype: One end of the junction is discordant with germline, which a read error may explain. V and J are TRBV6-1 and TRBJ1-1, with D possibly TRBD1 on 5 matching bases. The CDR3 is 16 residues long. CDR1 and CDR2 from the germline V gene are MNHNS and SASEGT. CDR3 residues: CASRARQILVNAEAFF. The CDR3 DNA is TGTGCCAGCAGAGCAAGACAGATACTGGTGAACGCTGAAGCTTTCTTT.

A few counts support this clonotype. The chain employs TRBV7-6 and TRBJ2-5; 9 nucleotides match TRBD2. CDR1 is SGHVS, CDR2 FNYEAQ, per germline. The CDR3 extends over 16 amino acids. V lost 0 bases and J lost 4; bases outside the gene matches: 6. As DNA, the CDR3 is TGTGCCAGCAGCTTAGCCGTAGCGGGAGTGGGAGAGACCCAGTACTTC. Translating it yields CASSLAVAGVGETQYF.

This chain joins TRBV6-2 or TRBV6-3 and TRBJ1-5; D possibly corresponds to TRBD1 (6 bases). This CDR3 comprises 14 residues. Germline V gene sequence: CDR1 MNHEY, CDR2 SVGEGT. V was trimmed by 2 bases and J by 7 bases, leaving 12 bases between them. The CDR3 protein is CASSYGGARQPQHF. The CDR3 DNA reads TGTGCCAGCAGTTACGGGGGGGCCCGCCAGCCCCAGCATTTT.

This clonotype was seen only a few times. This chain connects TRBV6-2 or TRBV6-3 to TRBJ1-3; D gene uncertain. V was shortened by 6 bases and J by 0 bases, with 6 bases between the two germline ends. This CDR3 is built from 13 residues. CDR1 MNHEY and CDR2 SVGEGT come from the germline V gene. The chain's CDR3 is CASRGSSGNTIYF. For the CDR3, the DNA is TGTGCCAGCAGGGGATCCTCTGGAAACACCATATATTTT.

V gene TRBV4-3 combines with J gene TRBJ1-1; unclear D gene. V was trimmed by 0 bases and J by 1 base, leaving 9 bases between them. Germline CDR1 LGHNA, CDR2 YSLEER. This CDR3 is built from 15 residues. CDR3 nucleotides: TGCGCCAGCAGCCAAGACGGAGTGGGGAACACTGAAGCTTTCTTT. Translated, it gives CASSQDGVGNTEAFF.

This clonotype is judged medium-sized. This chain connects TRBV20-1 to TRBJ1-5; perhaps TRBD1 as D (5 bases). Germline-derived CDR1 and CDR2 are DFQATT and SNEGSKA (reference sequence). V was shortened by 3 bases and J by 2 bases, with 20 bases between the two germline ends. The CDR3 length is 17 residues. The CDR3 region is CSASEMRGEQGNQPQHF. For the CDR3, the DNA is TGCAGTGCTAGTGAGATGAGGGGTGAGCAGGGCAATCAGCCCCAGCATTTT.

This clonotype has only a few counts. This chain connects TRBV6-2 or TRBV6-3 to TRBJ1-5; D perhaps matches TRBD1 (5 bases). V was clipped by 6 bases and J by 8 bases, with 14 bases between them. Germline V gene sequence: CDR1 MNHEY, CDR2 SVGEGT. This CDR3 is built from 13 residues. For the CDR3, the DNA is TGTGCCAGCAGCCGACAGTCCGTCGAGCCCCAGCATTTT. This translates into CASSRQSVEPQHF.

The J gene is TRBJ2-1, the V gene TRBV20-1; D call uncertain. CDR1 is DFQATT, CDR2 SNEGSKA, per germline (reference sequence). CDR3 length equals 11 residues. V was shortened by 0 bases and J by 13 bases, with 10 bases between the two germline ends. For the CDR3, the DNA is TGCAGTGCTAGAGATGACATACTTCAGTTCTTC. It yields the protein CSARDDILQFF.

V usage is TRBV5-1 and J usage is TRBJ2-3; 10 nucleotides line up with TRBD2. Germline V gives CDR1 SGHRS, CDR2 YFSETQ. The CDR3 has 16 residues. J gave up 6 bases and V 4 bases, and 11 bases lay outside the gene matches. The CDR3 DNA is TGCGCCAGCAGCCCCCATCAGCGGGGGGGCTGGGATACGCAGTATTTT. Translation gives CASSPHQRGGWDTQYF.

The chain joins TRBV6-1 to TRBJ1-2; TRBD1 might be the D (6 bases). The length of the CDR3 is 13 residues. Germline assignment: CDR1 MNHNS and CDR2 SASEGT. With 2 bases removed from V and 8 bases from J, the gap between germline ends came to 12 bases. The CDR3: CASSEYGGGGYTF. In DNA form, the CDR3 reads TGTGCCAGCAGTGAATACGGGGGCGGGGGCTACACCTTC.